The clone carrying this T cell receptor (beta chain) has ten or more counts. Its antigen is currently unknown. The data originate from a study of T cell repertoires in cytomegalovirus infection. Study-level information: Signatures in public TCR beta sequences pointed to both CMV infection and matching HLA type.

General study findings and limits: CMV carriers with the relevant HLA were identified by cumulative public TCR beta family frequency. It was HLA-C-restricted CMV-specific TCR beta clonotypes that dominated the response ex vivo.

CDR1 is MDHEN and CDR2 is SYDVKM in the germline V gene. The CDR3 length is 15 residues. Trimming at V came to 7 bases and at J to 6 bases, leaving 9 bases not matched to a gene. TCRdb re-derived calls from the reads in MiXCR, one entry per CDR3 protein. The profile shows approximately 500,000 distinct CDR3 sequences, approximately 10% of them singletons. The rearrangement uses TRBV28 and TRBJ1-5; 10 nucleotides line up with TRBD1. What was sequenced was PBMCs. This clonotype originated in a human donor in good health (CMV status not recorded). Some clones in this sample may be carry-over from other donors' samples. CDR3 sequence (DNA): TGTGCCAGCACGTCAGGGACAGGGGACACTCAGCCCCAGCATTTT. It translates to CASTSGTGDTQPQHF.